This T cell receptor beta chain derives from a study of cytomegalovirus exposure and HLA in healthy donors. Overall study results and limits: Analyzed later, association rates of TCRs varied across HLA loci, with DRB1 most and HLA-C fewest. In an earlier analysis, productive rearrangement rates for most beta V segments clustered near 90% or 30%. The study had only CMV serostatus as immune exposure information.

Primers for the PCR totalled 60 Vbeta and 13 Jbeta. The method was immunoSEQ multiplex PCR; TCRdb's version includes in-frame clones alone and lacks a portion of them. This table holds roughly 190,000 clones. The germline V gene encodes CDR1 PRHDT and CDR2 FYEKMQ (reference sequence). V was clipped by 1 base and J by 8 bases, with 15 bases between them. CDR3 length: 15 residues. In the case of this clone: What it binds is not known.

This TCR was sampled from a woman aged 18-29 years in good health and CMV-seropositive. Sequencing was done on a sample of PBMCs. V gene TRBV13 combines with J gene TRBJ2-1; D unclear. The CDR3 spells CASSLEIRAVYEQFF. CDR3 coding DNA: TGTGCCAGCAGCTTAGAAATACGTGCGGTGTATGAGCAGTTCTTC.